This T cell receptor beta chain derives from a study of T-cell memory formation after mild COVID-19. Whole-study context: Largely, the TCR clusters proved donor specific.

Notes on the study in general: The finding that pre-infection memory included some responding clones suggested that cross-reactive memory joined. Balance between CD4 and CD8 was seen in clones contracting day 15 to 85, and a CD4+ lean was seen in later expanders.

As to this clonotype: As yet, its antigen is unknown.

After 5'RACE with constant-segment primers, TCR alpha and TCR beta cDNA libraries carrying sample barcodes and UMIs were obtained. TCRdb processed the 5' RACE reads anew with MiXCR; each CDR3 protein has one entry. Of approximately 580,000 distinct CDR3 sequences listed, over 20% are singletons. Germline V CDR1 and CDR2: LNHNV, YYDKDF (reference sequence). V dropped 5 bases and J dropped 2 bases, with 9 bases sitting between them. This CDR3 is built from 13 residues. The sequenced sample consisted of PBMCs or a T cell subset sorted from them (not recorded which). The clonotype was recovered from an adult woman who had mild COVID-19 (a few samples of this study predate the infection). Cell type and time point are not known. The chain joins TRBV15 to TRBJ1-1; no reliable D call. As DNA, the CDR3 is TGTGCCACCAGCTGGGCAGGAAACACTGAAGCTTTCTTT. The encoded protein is CATSWAGNTEAFF.